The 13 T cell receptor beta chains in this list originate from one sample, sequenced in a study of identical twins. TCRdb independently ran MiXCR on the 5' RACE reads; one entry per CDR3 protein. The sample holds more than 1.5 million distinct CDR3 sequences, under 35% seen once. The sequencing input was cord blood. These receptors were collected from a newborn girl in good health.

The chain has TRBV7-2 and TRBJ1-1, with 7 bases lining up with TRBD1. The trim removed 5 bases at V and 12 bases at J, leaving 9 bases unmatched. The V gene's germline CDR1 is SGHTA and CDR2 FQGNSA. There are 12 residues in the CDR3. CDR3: CASSPQTGTTFF. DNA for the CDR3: TGTGCCAGCAGCCCACAGACAGGGACGACTTTCTTT.

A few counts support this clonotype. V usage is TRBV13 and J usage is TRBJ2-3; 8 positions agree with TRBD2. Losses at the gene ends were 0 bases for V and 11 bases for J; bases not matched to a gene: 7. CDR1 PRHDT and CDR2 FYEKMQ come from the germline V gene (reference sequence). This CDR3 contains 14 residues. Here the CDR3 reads CASSLGLAARGQYF. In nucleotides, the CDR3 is TGTGCCAGCAGCTTAGGACTAGCGGCTCGGGGGCAGTATTTT.

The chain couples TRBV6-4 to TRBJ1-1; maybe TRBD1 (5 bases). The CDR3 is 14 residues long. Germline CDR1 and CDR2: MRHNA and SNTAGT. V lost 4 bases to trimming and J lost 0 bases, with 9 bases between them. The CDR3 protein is CASSVTALNTEAFF. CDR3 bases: TGTGCCAGCAGTGTGACAGCTCTGAACACTGAAGCTTTCTTT.

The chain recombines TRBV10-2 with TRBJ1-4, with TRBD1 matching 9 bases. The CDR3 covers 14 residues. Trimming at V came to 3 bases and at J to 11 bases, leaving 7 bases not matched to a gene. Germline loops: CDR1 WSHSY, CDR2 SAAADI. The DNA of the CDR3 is TGCGCCAGCAGTGATGTCGGACAGGGGAAGAAACTGTTTTTT. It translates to CASSDVGQGKKLFF.

CDR3 region: CASSRRTWGPDTEAFF. DNA for the CDR3: TGTGCCAGCAGCCGTCGAACGTGGGGGCCGGACACTGAAGCTTTCTTT. J is TRBJ1-1 and V is TRBV14; D is perhaps TRBD1 (6 bases). The CDR3 has 16 residues. Germline V gene lookup returns CDR1 SGHDN and CDR2 FVKESK. Trimming stripped 4 bases from V and 3 bases from J, with 18 bases between.

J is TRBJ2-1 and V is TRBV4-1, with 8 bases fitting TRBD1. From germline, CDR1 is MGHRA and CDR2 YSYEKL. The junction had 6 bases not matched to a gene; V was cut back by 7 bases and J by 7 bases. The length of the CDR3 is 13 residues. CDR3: CASTKNRGNEQFF. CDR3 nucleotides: TGCGCCAGCACCAAAAACAGGGGGAATGAGCAGTTCTTC.

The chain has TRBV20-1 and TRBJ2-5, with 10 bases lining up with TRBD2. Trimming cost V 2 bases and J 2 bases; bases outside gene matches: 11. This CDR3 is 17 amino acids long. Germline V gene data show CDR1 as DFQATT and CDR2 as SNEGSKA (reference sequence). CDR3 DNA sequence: TGCAGTGCTAGATACCAGCGGGGGGGCCTTCTTCAAGAGACCCAGTACTTC. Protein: CSARYQRGGLLQETQYF.

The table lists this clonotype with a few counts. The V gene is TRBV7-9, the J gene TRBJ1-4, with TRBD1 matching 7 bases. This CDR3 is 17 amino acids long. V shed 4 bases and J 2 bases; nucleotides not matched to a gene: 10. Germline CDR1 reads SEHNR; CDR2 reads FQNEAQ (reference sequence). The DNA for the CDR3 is TGTGCCAGCAGCTCCAAGGGGGCAGCGGGGACTAATGAAAAACTGTTTTTT. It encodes CASSSKGAAGTNEKLFF. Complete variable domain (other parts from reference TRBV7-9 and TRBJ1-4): DTGVSQNPRHKITKRGQNVTFRCDPISEHNRLYWYRQTLGQGPEFLTYFQNEAQLEKSRLLSDRFSAERPKGSFSTLEIQRTEQGDSAMYLCASSSKGAAGTNEKLFFGSGTQLSVL.

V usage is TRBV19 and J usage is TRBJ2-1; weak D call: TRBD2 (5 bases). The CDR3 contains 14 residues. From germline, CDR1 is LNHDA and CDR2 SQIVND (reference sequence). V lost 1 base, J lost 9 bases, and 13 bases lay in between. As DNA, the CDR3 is TGTGCCAGTAGTATAGTTGGTAGCGAGGGTGAGCAGTTCTTC. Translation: CASSIVGSEGEQFF.

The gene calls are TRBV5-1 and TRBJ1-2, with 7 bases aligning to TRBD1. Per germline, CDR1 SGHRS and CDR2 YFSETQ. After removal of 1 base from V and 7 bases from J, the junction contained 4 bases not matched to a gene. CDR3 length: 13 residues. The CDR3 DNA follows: TGCGCCAGCAGCTTGAATTCAGGGGGTGGCTACACCTTC. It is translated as CASSLNSGGGYTF.

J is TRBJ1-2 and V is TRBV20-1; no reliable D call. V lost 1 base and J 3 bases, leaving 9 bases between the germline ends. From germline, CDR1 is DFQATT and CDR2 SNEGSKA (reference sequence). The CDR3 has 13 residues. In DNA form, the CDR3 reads TGCAGTGCTAGAGGGGTGAGGGACTATGGCTACACCTTC. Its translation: CSARGVRDYGYTF.

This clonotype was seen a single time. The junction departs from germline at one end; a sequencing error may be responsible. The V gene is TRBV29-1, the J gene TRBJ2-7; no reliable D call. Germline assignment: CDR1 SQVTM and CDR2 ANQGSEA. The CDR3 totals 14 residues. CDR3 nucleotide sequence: TGCAGCGTGTCCGGCGTCGGCCATACCTACGGGCAGTACTTC. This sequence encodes CSVSGVGHTYGQYF.

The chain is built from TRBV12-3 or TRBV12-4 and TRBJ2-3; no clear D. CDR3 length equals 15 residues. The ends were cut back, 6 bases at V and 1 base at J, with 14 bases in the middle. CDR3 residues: CASSTRAKGTDTQYF. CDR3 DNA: TGTGCCAGCAGCACCCGGGCCAAGGGCACAGATACGCAGTATTTT.